These 21 T cell receptor beta chains came from one sample sequenced in a study of cytomegalovirus exposure and HLA in healthy donors. With 60 Vbeta and 13 Jbeta primers, the PCR was carried out. Only in-frame clones appear in the TCRdb table, and some are missing; sequencing was by immunoSEQ multiplex PCR. The repertoire includes around 130,000 clones, 80% of them detected once, and 1% sits in the top ten. The sample was PBMCs. These receptors all stem from a man between 40 and 49 years old in good health and CMV-seronegative.

Only a few counts were recorded for this clone. The chain joins TRBV29-1 to TRBJ2-7; D may be TRBD2 (5 bases). From germline, CDR1 is SQVTM and CDR2 ANQGSEA. The ends were cut back, 7 bases at V and 4 bases at J, with 17 bases in the middle. The CDR3 runs 13 residues. The CDR3 reads CSAPPGRSYEQYF. The CDR3, as DNA: TGCAGCGCACCCCCGGGGAGATCTTACGAGCAGTACTTC.

CDR3 loop: CASRQRAPSYEQYF. The CDR3 nucleotides read TGTGCCAGCAGACAGCGGGCCCCTTCCTACGAGCAGTACTTC. This sequence joins TRBV6-5 and TRBJ2-7; possible D gene TRBD2, 6 bases. CDR1 is MNHEY, CDR2 SVGAGI, per germline. Deletions cut 6 bases from V and 1 base from J, with 13 bases between. The CDR3 is made up of 14 amino acids.

This chain connects TRBV30 to TRBJ2-5; 8 bases match TRBD2. Trimming took 0 bases from V and 4 from J; bases not matched to a gene: 7. The CDR3 consists of 15 residues. CDR1 and CDR2 from the germline V gene are GTSNPN and SVGIG (reference sequence). Here the CDR3 reads CAWSVGWAGGETQYF. In DNA, the CDR3 is TGTGCCTGGAGTGTAGGGTGGGCGGGAGGAGAGACCCAGTACTTC.

The rearrangement links TRBV7-2 to TRBJ2-1; D is perhaps TRBD2 (5 bases). Germline V gene lookup returns CDR1 SGHTA and CDR2 FQGNSA. The ends were cut back, 5 bases at V and 0 bases at J, with 8 bases in the middle. The CDR3 extends over 14 amino acids. Written as DNA, the CDR3 is TGTGCCAGCAGCCCGGGAACCTCCTACAATGAGCAGTTCTTC. This gives the protein CASSPGTSYNEQFF.

J is TRBJ1-2 and V is TRBV11-2; no definite D call. V was clipped by 1 base and J by 0 bases, with 12 bases between them. The CDR3 consists of 16 residues. Germline-derived CDR1 and CDR2 are SGHAT and FQNNGV. The CDR3 DNA follows: TGTGCCAGCAGCTTAGGATGGCAAGTAACTAACTATGGCTACACCTTC. Its protein product is CASSLGWQVTNYGYTF.

This clone was detected only a few times. CDR3 nucleotides: TGTGCCAGCTCACTGGACAGGGCCTACGAGCAGTACTTC. It encodes CASSLDRAYEQYF. This chain connects TRBV18 to TRBJ2-7; 8 nucleotides agree with TRBD1. V lost 4 bases, J lost 2 bases, and 1 base stayed unmatched. Germline CDR1 is KGHSH and CDR2 is LQKENI. The CDR3 is 13 residues long.

The chain uses TRBV18 and TRBJ2-7, with 7 positions matching TRBD1. The germline V gene encodes CDR1 KGHSH and CDR2 LQKENI. The CDR3 totals 14 residues. The V and J ends lost 2 bases and 6 bases, in that order; junction bases with no gene match: 7. This CDR3 reads CASSPFDRAGEQYF. The CDR3 DNA reads as TGTGCCAGCTCACCATTCGACAGGGCGGGCGAGCAGTACTTC.

The chain combines TRBV28 with TRBJ1-4; D is perhaps TRBD1 (6 bases). V lost 5 bases to trimming and J lost 7 bases, with 20 bases between them. The CDR3 length is 16 residues. The germline V gene encodes CDR1 MDHEN and CDR2 SYDVKM. The CDR3 is CASSQPNQGWGEKLFF. DNA of the CDR3: TGTGCCAGCAGTCAACCTAATCAGGGGTGGGGTGAAAAACTGTTTTTT.

The chain recombines TRBV28 with TRBJ1-4; TRBD1 might be the D (6 bases). CDR1 and CDR2 (germline): MDHEN, SYDVKM. The CDR3 covers 14 residues. V was shortened by 6 bases and J by 8 bases, with 16 bases between the two germline ends. The CDR3 DNA reads as TGTGCCAGCAGCAACAGGGAGCTTTGGGAAAAACTGTTTTTT. Protein sequence: CASSNRELWEKLFF.

The chain recombines TRBV7-2 with TRBJ1-4; possible D gene TRBD1, 6 bases. Germline CDR1 reads SGHTA; CDR2 reads FQGNSA. The CDR3 consists of 14 residues. V lost 2 bases and J 8 bases, leaving 12 bases between the germline ends. In DNA, the CDR3 is TGTGCCAGCAGCTTACTCCAGGGGCGCGAAAAACTGTTTTTT. This codes for CASSLLQGREKLFF.

The chain combines TRBV7-8 with TRBJ2-7; tentative D call: TRBD1 (5 bases). This CDR3 region has 16 residues. Trimming removed 1 base at V and 6 bases at J, with 19 bases between. Germline V gives CDR1 SGHVS, CDR2 FQNEAQ. In DNA form, the CDR3 reads TGTGCCAGCAGCTTAGAGGCCAGGACAATCAGGCTCGAGCAGTACTTC. Protein product: CASSLEARTIRLEQYF.

The gene calls are TRBV25-1 and TRBJ1-2; tentative D call: TRBD1 (6 bases). Germline V gives CDR1 MGHDK, CDR2 SYGVNS. Trimming removed 2 bases from V and 7 bases from J, with 8 bases in between. The CDR3 consists of 12 residues. The CDR3 protein is CASSEQGLGYTF. CDR3 nucleotide sequence: TGTGCCAGCAGTGAACAGGGGCTTGGCTACACCTTC.

DNA for the CDR3: TGTGCCACCAGCAGAGATCTTCAGGGGGGCTACACCTTC. Translation gives CATSRDLQGGYTF. The chain carries TRBV15 and TRBJ1-2; tentatively, D is TRBD1 (6 bases). This CDR3 is built from 13 residues. Looked up from germline, CDR1 is LNHNV and CDR2 is YYDKDF (reference sequence). V was pared by 0 bases and J by 8 bases, with 10 bases between. The variable domain in full, with the rest retrieved from reference TRBV15 and TRBJ1-2, is DAMVIQNPRYQVTQFGKPVTLSCSQTLNHNVMYWYQQKSSQAPKLLFHYYDKDFNNEADTPDNFQSRRPNTSFCFLDIRSPGLGDTAMYLCATSRDLQGGYTFGSGTRLTVV.

This sequence joins TRBV28 and TRBJ2-7, with 8 bases lining up with TRBD2. The trim removed 11 bases at V and 2 bases at J, leaving 11 bases unmatched. Germline CDR1 reads MDHEN; CDR2 reads SYDVKM. CDR3 size: 14 residues. In DNA form, the CDR3 reads TGTGCCGGCCGTAGCGGGACCGCCCCCTACGAGCAGTACTTC. This translates into CAGRSGTAPYEQYF.

This chain connects TRBV5-4 to TRBJ2-1; TRBD1 is a possible D gene (6 bases). The CDR3 totals 15 residues. Trimming cost V 3 bases and J 3 bases, with 13 bases left between them. CDR1 is SGHNT, CDR2 YYREEE, per germline (reference sequence). The CDR3 spells CASSSSGTLYNEQFF. For the CDR3, the DNA is TGTGCCAGCAGCTCCTCCGGGACACTCTACAATGAGCAGTTCTTC. The whole variable domain, remainder taken from reference TRBV5-4 and TRBJ2-1, is ETGVTQSPTHLIKTRGQQVTLRCSSQSGHNTVSWYQQALGQGPQFIFQYYREEENGRGNFPPRFSGLQFPNYSSELNVNALELDDSALYLCASSSSGTLYNEQFFGPGTRLTVL.

The rearrangement joins TRBV19 to TRBJ2-1, with 8 bases identical to TRBD2. V shed 4 bases, J shed 4 bases, and the junction held 6 bases outside the gene matches. CDR3 length: 15 amino acids. Per the germline V gene, CDR1 is LNHDA and CDR2 is SQIVND (reference sequence). CDR3 bases: TGTGCCAGTAGTAATGCCGGGAGGGAATACAATGAGCAGTTCTTC. It encodes CASSNAGREYNEQFF.

The CDR3 coding sequence is TGTGCCAGCAGCGCCCGGCAGGGGACGTTCTACGAGCAGTACTTC. Protein product: CASSARQGTFYEQYF. The chain recombines TRBV25-1 with TRBJ2-7, with D perhaps matching TRBD1 (6 bases). The germline V and J ends were trimmed by 6 bases and 3 bases, with 18 bases remaining between them. The CDR3 totals 15 residues. The germline V gene encodes CDR1 MGHDK and CDR2 SYGVNS.

V is TRBV19 and J is TRBJ1-4; D possibly corresponds to TRBD1 (6 bases). The CDR3 sequence is 13 residues long. The germline V gene encodes CDR1 LNHDA and CDR2 SQIVND (reference sequence). V was trimmed by 3 bases and J by 8 bases, leaving 10 bases between them. The CDR3 DNA is TGTGCCAGTAGTATGGGGGCGCGGGAAAAACTGTTTTTT. It is translated as CASSMGAREKLFF.

The chain recombines TRBV6-5 with TRBJ1-2; 8 nucleotides agree with TRBD1. Per the germline V gene, CDR1 is MNHEY and CDR2 is SVGAGI. J lost 8 bases, V lost 7 bases, and 9 bases had no gene match. The CDR3 loop spans 13 amino acids. The CDR3 DNA follows: TGTGCCAGCACCTTTGGACAGGGAGGAGGCTACACCTTC. It specifies CASTFGQGGGYTF.

The J gene is TRBJ1-6, the V gene TRBV6-1; 10 bases map to TRBD1. The CDR3 has 17 residues. Germline V gives CDR1 MNHNS, CDR2 SASEGT. J lost 4 bases, V lost 4 bases, and 7 bases had no gene match. CDR3 protein: CASSGQTGGTYNSPLHF. The CDR3 nucleotides are TGTGCCAGCAGTGGGCAGACAGGGGGCACGTATAATTCACCCCTCCACTTT.

The chain joins TRBV30 to TRBJ2-3; 9 bases align to TRBD1. Germline assignment: CDR1 GTSNPN and CDR2 SVGIG (reference sequence). J gave up 2 bases and V 2 bases, and 5 bases lay outside the gene matches. This CDR3 comprises 15 residues. In DNA form, the CDR3 reads TGTGCCTGGAGTTTCTGGGACAGGGTCACAGATACGCAGTATTTT. This sequence encodes CAWSFWDRVTDTQYF. Drawing the rest from reference TRBV30 and TRBJ2-3, the complete variable domain is SQTIHQWPATLVQPVGSPLSLECTVEGTSNPNLYWYRQAAGRGLQLLFYSVGIGQISSEVPQNLSASRPQDRQFILSSKKLLLSDSGFYLCAWSFWDRVTDTQYFGPGTRLTVL.